This is a list of T cell receptor beta chains from one sample in a study of OX40 agonist ivuxolimab in advanced cancers. The data were produced by immunoSEQ multiplex PCR, yet TCRdb's version contains in-frame clones alone and is incomplete. The sample has 100,000 or so clones, more than 75% seen once. This material consisted of CD4+ or CD8+ T cells sorted from blood, taken in a trial of the OX40 agonist ivuxolimab. These receptor sequences come from an adult with an advanced solid tumor such as melanoma, head and neck, liver or kidney cancer. Both conserved end residues are part of each CDR3. A D gene is named only where the DNA matches it firmly. Part of the rows lack a size; the others show once, few, many or a class for expanded clones.

d_call j_call v_call clone_size cdr3_nt cdr3_aa
NA TRBJ1-1 TRBV6-5 NA TGTGCCACCCTACCCTCAACAGGGAGTGCTTTCTTT CATLPSTGSAFF
NA TRBJ1-2 TRBV6-4 NA TGTGCCAGCAGTGTATCCATCGGAGGGTATGGCTACACCTTC CASSVSIGGYGYTF
NA TRBJ2-7 TRBV7-2 few TGTGCCAGCAGCAACAGGGATGAGCAGTACTTC CASSNRDEQYF
NA TRBJ1-2 TRBV4-2 NA TGTGCCAGCAGCCAGCAGAGCAGGGCCCGCGCGGAGGGCTACACCTTC CASSQQSRARAEGYTF
NA TRBJ2-1 TRBV7-6 NA TGTGCCAGCAGCCTATGGGGGCGGAATGAGCAGTTCTTC CASSLWGRNEQFF
NA TRBJ2-2 TRBV12-5 NA TGTGCTAGTGGTTCCCCCCGAAGTGTAGGAGATTCGGCCGGGGAGCTGTTTTTT CASGSPRSVGDSAGELFF
NA TRBJ2-1 TRBV5-1 NA TGCGCCAGCAGCTTGGCATCTGGGTTTGGGGACAATGAGCAGTTCTTC CASSLASGFGDNEQFF
NA TRBJ1-5 TRBV7-6 NA TGTGCCAGCAGCTTAGTCATCGCCAGGCTTTGGGGCAATCAGCCCCAGCATTTT CASSLVIARLWGNQPQHF
TRBD1 TRBJ2-1 TRBV4-1 NA TGCGCCAGCAGCGCCGGGAACAGGGGGGTCGGCGAGCAGTTCTTC CASSAGNRGVGEQFF
NA TRBJ2-5 TRBV2 NA TGTGCCAGCAGTGAATTGTGGGAGACCCAGTACTTC CASSELWETQYF
NA TRBJ1-6 TRBV19 once TGTGCCAGTAGTATTTTAGGCCTTTATAATTCACCCCTCCACTTT CASSILGLYNSPLHF
NA TRBJ1-4 TRBV6-5 once TGTGCCAGCAGACAAGTTCAGGGCAAACTGTTTTTT CASRQVQGKLFF
NA TRBJ2-2 TRBV9 NA TGTGCCAGCAGCGTAGGCGGGGAGCTGTTTTTT CASSVGGELFF
NA TRBJ2-7 TRBV13 NA TGTGCCAGCAGCTACTCCTACGAGCAGTACTTC CASSYSYEQYF
TRBD1 TRBJ1-3 TRBV6-5 NA TGTGCCAGCACCCGGGACAGTTCTGGAAACACCATATATTTT CASTRDSSGNTIYF
NA TRBJ1-1 TRBV7-9 NA TGTGCCAGCAGCTTAGCCACAACGAACACTGAAGCTTTCTTT CASSLATTNTEAFF
NA TRBJ1-2 TRBV7-2 NA TGTGCCAGCAGCTCCAGCGACGGCTATGGCTACACCTTC CASSSSDGYGYTF
NA TRBJ2-3 TRBV10-2 NA TGCGCCATCCAGGGATTTGACGCAGATACGCAGTATTTT CAIQGFDADTQYF
NA TRBJ1-4 TRBV12-5 once TGTGCTAGTGGTTTGGACACGGAAAAACTGTTTTTT CASGLDTEKLFF
NA TRBJ2-1 TRBV27 once TGTGCCAGCAGCGGACGTCCGAACAATGAGCAGTTCTTC CASSGRPNNEQFF
TRBD1 TRBJ2-2 TRBV5-1 NA TGCGCCAGCAGCTTTGTACAGGGGGCCCCCGGGGAGCTGTTTTTT CASSFVQGAPGELFF
TRBD1 TRBJ1-1 TRBV27 NA TGTGCCAGCAAGCCCGACAGGGGGAACACTGAAGCTTTCTTT CASKPDRGNTEAFF
NA TRBJ2-3 TRBV6-1 NA TGTGCCAGCACCCCGCCCGGGGGCGGCACAGATACGCAGTATTTT CASTPPGGGTDTQYF
NA TRBJ1-3 TRBV5-4 NA TGTGCCAGCAGCTTGGGAGGGATGAGTGGAAACACCATATATTTT CASSLGGMSGNTIYF
NA TRBJ2-6 TRBV10-1 NA TGCGCCAGCAGTAACTGGGGAAGATCGCACAGTCGGGCCAACGTCCTGACTTTC CASSNWGRSHSRANVLTF
TRBD2 TRBJ2-5 TRBV19 once TGTGCCAGTATGGCTAGCGGGGGGAAGGTGGAGACCCAGTACTTC CASMASGGKVETQYF
TRBD2 TRBJ2-1 TRBV18 NA TGTGCCAGCTCAGGTTCCGGGACTAGCGGGGAAAGCTCCTACAATGAGCAGTTCTTC CASSGSGTSGESSYNEQFF
NA TRBJ1-3 TRBV5-6 NA TGTGCCAGCAGCTTGGCGGCTGCCTCTGGAAACACCATATATTTT CASSLAAASGNTIYF
NA TRBJ1-3 TRBV14 few TGTGCCAGCAGCCACAAGGGAACTGGAAACACCATATATTTT CASSHKGTGNTIYF
NA TRBJ1-5 TRBV19 once TGTGCCAGTAGTATTCTAGACGGCAATCAGCCCCAGCATTTT CASSILDGNQPQHF
TRBD2 TRBJ2-7 TRBV27 NA TGTGCCAGCAGTTTAGGGGGCGGGGGGGCCTACGAGCAGTACTTC CASSLGGGGAYEQYF
NA TRBJ2-5 TRBV18 NA TGTGCCAGCACTCGCGACAGACAAGAGACCCAGTACTTC CASTRDRQETQYF
TRBD1 TRBJ1-2 TRBV2 NA TGTGCCAGCAGTCGGGACAGGATGCTGGGGGGCTATGGCTACACCTTC CASSRDRMLGGYGYTF
TRBD2 TRBJ2-5 TRBV6-1 NA TGTGCCATTAGGCGGGGGGGCCTAGAGACCCAGTACTTC CAIRRGGLETQYF
NA TRBJ2-7 TRBV10-3 NA TGTGCCATCAGTGGAGGAAGCTACGAGCAGTACTTC CAISGGSYEQYF
TRBD1 TRBJ1-5 TRBV6-6 NA TGTGCCAGCAGAACGGGGACAGGGGGCCGCAATCAGCCCCAGCATTTT CASRTGTGGRNQPQHF
NA TRBJ1-1 TRBV6-6 NA TGTGCCAGCAGTTCCCACATGAACACTGAAGCTTTCTTT CASSSHMNTEAFF